The 21 T cell receptor beta chains below all came from one sample that was sequenced in a study of T cells after yellow fever vaccination. TCRdb independently ran MiXCR on the 5' RACE reads; one entry per CDR3 protein. The sample contains fewer than 400 distinct CDR3 sequences, roughly half of which appear only once. The sequenced sample was PBMCs, either bulk or a sorted T-cell subset (CD4+, CD8+, memory, or dextramer-sorted; not recorded which), obtained on the day of the first yellow fever vaccination. These receptors originate from a man younger than 35 who received the YFV17D yellow fever vaccine.

This clonotype has more than one count but fewer than ten. This sequence joins TRBV3-1 and TRBJ2-2; 10 bases line up with TRBD2. The CDR3 contains 16 residues. Germline values: CDR1 LGHDT, CDR2 YNNKEL (reference sequence). With V trimmed by 1 base and J by 5 bases, 4 bases remained unmatched. The CDR3 loop reads CASSQGLAGATGELFF. Here the CDR3 DNA reads TGTGCCAGCAGCCAAGGTCTAGCGGGAGCAACCGGGGAGCTGTTTTTT.

In its sample, this clonotype was seen a few times. This sequence joins TRBV29-1 and TRBJ2-3; D ambiguous. Germline V CDR1 and CDR2: SQVTM, ANQGSEA. V shed 5 bases and J shed 5 bases, with 14 bases lying between them. CDR3 size: 13 residues. DNA for the CDR3: TGCAGCGTTTTGGTAGTCTCTCGAGATACGCAGTATTTT. This sequence encodes CSVLVVSRDTQYF.

This clonotype rates as hyperexpanded. The chain joins TRBV7-9 to TRBJ2-1; D is undetermined. V was shortened by 5 bases and J by 2 bases, with 19 bases between the two germline ends. The germline V gene encodes CDR1 SEHNR and CDR2 FQNEAQ (reference sequence). CDR3 length equals 17 residues. In DNA form, the CDR3 reads TGTGCCAGCAGCCCGCTCTTGTTGAGTATCGCCTACAATGAGCAGTTCTTC. Translating it yields CASSPLLLSIAYNEQFF.

Judged by abundance, this clonotype is hyperexpanded. V is TRBV7-2 and J is TRBJ2-5; 8 bases line up with TRBD1. The V gene end was trimmed by 0 bases and the J gene end by 7 bases; junction bases not matched to a gene: 4. CDR3 size: 14 residues. The germline gives CDR1 SGHTA, CDR2 FQGNSA. The CDR3: CASSLAQGAGTQYF. CDR3 nucleotides: TGTGCCAGCAGCTTAGCTCAGGGGGCAGGGACCCAGTACTTC.

The chain carries TRBV2 and TRBJ1-5, with a weak D call TRBD1 (5 bases). The CDR3 covers 12 residues. V was clipped by 10 bases and J by 0 bases, with 7 bases between them. CDR1 SNHLY and CDR2 FYNNEI come from the germline V gene. CDR3 nucleotides: TGTGCCACCAGGGATAGCAATCAGCCCCAGCATTTT. This codes for CATRDSNQPQHF.

This chain links TRBV6-6 with TRBJ1-1, with D perhaps TRBD1 (5 bases). CDR1 is MNHNY and CDR2 is SVGAGI in the germline V gene (reference sequence). Trimming cost V 5 bases and J 3 bases, with 13 bases left between them. The CDR3 loop spans 14 amino acids. The CDR3 loop reads CASSPTLGDTEAFF. CDR3 DNA sequence: TGTGCCAGCAGTCCAACCTTGGGGGACACTGAAGCTTTCTTT.

Judged by abundance, this clonotype is large. The chain combines TRBV11-2 with TRBJ2-3; TRBD2 matches at 12 bases. The J segment lost 0 bases and the V segment lost 5 bases, leaving 6 bases of the junction unmatched. CDR3 length: 17 amino acids. Germline assignment: CDR1 SGHAT and CDR2 FQNNGV. The CDR3 loop is CASSPRTSGASTDTQYF. The CDR3 nucleotides are TGTGCCAGCAGCCCAAGGACTAGCGGGGCTAGCACAGATACGCAGTATTTT.

The chain combines TRBV7-6 with TRBJ1-5; 7 bases fit TRBD1. Looked up from germline, CDR1 is SGHVS and CDR2 is FNYEAQ. V lost 4 bases and J lost 5; bases outside the gene matches: 8. The CDR3 consists of 15 residues. The CDR3 DNA reads as TGTGCCAGCAGCTCAACAGTTACAGGGGATCAGCCCCAGCATTTT. This sequence encodes CASSSTVTGDQPQHF.

This clonotype is large. The rearrangement joins TRBV9 to TRBJ2-1, with TRBD1 as a possible D gene (6 bases). From germline, CDR1 is SGDLS and CDR2 YYNGEE. This CDR3 region has 15 residues. Trimming pared 5 bases from V and 0 bases from J, leaving 12 bases between. The CDR3 bases are TGTGCCAGCAGTGCAACAGGGAGCTCCTACAATGAGCAGTTCTTC. Its protein is CASSATGSSYNEQFF.

The chain couples TRBV12-3 or TRBV12-4 to TRBJ2-7; D is perhaps TRBD1 (5 bases). This CDR3 comprises 13 residues. Trimming removed 6 bases at V and 0 bases at J, with 9 bases between. CDR3: CASRRTISYEQYF. The DNA for the CDR3 is TGTGCCAGCAGGCGGACAATCTCCTACGAGCAGTACTTC.

The rearrangement uses TRBV12-3 or TRBV12-4 and TRBJ2-7, with 12 nucleotides matching TRBD1. J lost 5 bases, V lost 3 bases, and 2 bases had no gene match. The CDR3 runs to 14 residues. In DNA form, the CDR3 reads TGTGCCAGCAGTTTGGGACAGGGGGCCAACGAGCAGTACTTC. Its translation: CASSLGQGANEQYF.

V usage is TRBV29-1 and J usage is TRBJ2-5; D is uncertain. CDR1 and CDR2 (germline): SQVTM, ANQGSEA. Trimming cost V 1 base and J 2 bases, with 5 bases left between them. CDR3 length equals 12 residues. The DNA for the CDR3 is TGCAGCGTTGAAGGAAAACAAGAGACCCAGTACTTC. As protein: CSVEGKQETQYF.

The chain employs TRBV11-3 and TRBJ2-1, with D tentatively TRBD2 (5 bases). Trimming took 5 bases from V and 5 from J, leaving 13 bases between them. Germline loops: CDR1 SGHNT, CDR2 YENEEA. The CDR3 spans 14 residues. The CDR3 loop is CASSRDGVDNEQFF. In DNA, the CDR3 is TGTGCCAGCAGCCGAGACGGGGTAGACAATGAGCAGTTCTTC.

This clonotype counts as large. This chain connects TRBV7-8 to TRBJ1-5, with D hard to call. Trimming stripped 1 base from V and 5 bases from J, with 6 bases between. Germline values: CDR1 SGHVS, CDR2 FQNEAQ. The CDR3 contains 13 residues. The CDR3 nucleotides are TGTGCCAGCAGCTTAGACCGATATCAGCCCCAGCATTTT. Protein product: CASSLDRYQPQHF.

Judged by abundance, this clonotype is large. The chain is built from TRBV11-1 and TRBJ2-2, with TRBD2 as a possible D gene (7 bases). The germline V and J ends were trimmed by 6 bases and 13 bases, with 18 bases remaining between them. CDR1 and CDR2 from the germline V gene are SGHAT and FQDESV (reference sequence). The CDR3 has 13 residues. The CDR3 region is CASRSVGGLGLFF. The CDR3 nucleotides are TGTGCCAGCAGAAGCGTCGGGGGGCTTGGGCTGTTTTTT.

The rearrangement links TRBV7-2 to TRBJ2-1; 10 bases match TRBD2. There are 15 residues in the CDR3. Losses at the gene ends were 5 bases for V and 6 bases for J; bases not matched to a gene: 7. Per germline, CDR1 SGHTA and CDR2 FQGNSA. The CDR3 region is CASSLGSGGANEQFF. The CDR3 DNA reads TGTGCCAGCAGCCTAGGGAGCGGGGGGGCCAATGAGCAGTTCTTC.

V gene TRBV12-3 or TRBV12-4 combines with J gene TRBJ2-7, with D perhaps matching TRBD2 (7 bases). The CDR3 length is 15 residues. Trimming took off 3 bases at V and 3 bases at J, with 15 bases between the two ends. Here the CDR3 reads CASSLGGRINYEQYF. The CDR3 nucleotides are TGTGCCAGCAGTTTGGGGGGGCGAATAAACTACGAGCAGTACTTC.

This chain connects TRBV27 to TRBJ1-6; possibly TRBD1 for D (5 bases). CDR3 length: 15 amino acids. Deletions cut 10 bases from V and 0 bases from J, with 13 bases between. Germline CDR1 is MNHEY and CDR2 is SMNVEV (reference sequence). The CDR3 DNA sequence: TGTGCCACGGGGGGGAAAGCCTCCTATAATTCACCCCTCCACTTT. Translation gives CATGGKASYNSPLHF.

In this sample, this clonotype is hyperexpanded. V usage is TRBV7-2 and J usage is TRBJ2-5; weak D call: TRBD2 (6 bases). The CDR3 spans 16 residues. Trimming took off 2 bases at V and 6 bases at J, with 19 bases between the two ends. CDR1 and CDR2 from the germline V gene are SGHTA and FQGNSA. CDR3 DNA sequence: TGTGCCAGCAGCTTATCGCGCGGGAAGACTGGGCAGACCCAGTACTTC. Protein: CASSLSRGKTGQTQYF.

This clonotype was seen a handful of times. V is TRBV24-1 and J is TRBJ2-5, with D possibly matching TRBD1 (6 bases). Between the trimmed V and J ends, which lost 6 bases and 5 bases, there was a span of 18 bases. The germline gives CDR1 KGHDR, CDR2 SFDVKD. There are 15 residues in the CDR3. The CDR3 spells CATSPLDSPGETQYF. The CDR3 nucleotides read TGTGCCACCAGTCCCCTGGACAGCCCAGGGGAGACCCAGTACTTC.

This clonotype was seen a single time. The chain combines TRBV21-1 with TRBJ2-3; no check of the table's D call, TRBD2, against the DNA was made. TRBV21-1 is classified as a pseudogene. This CDR3 has 16 amino acids. CDR3 DNA: TGTGCCAGCAGCAAGGGAGGTCAGGTATCAACAGATACGCAGTATTTT. Its translation is CASSKGGQVSTDTQYF.